What follows describes a single T cell receptor beta chain. Antigen specificity is unknown. The data were produced by immunoSEQ multiplex PCR, yet TCRdb's version contains in-frame clones alone and is incomplete. The sample consists of over 95,000 clones, over 75% of them appearing once. This specimen comes from a study of OX40 agonist ivuxolimab in advanced cancers. Regarding the study as a whole: At 0.1 to 3.0 mg/kg, clonal expansion of CD4+ and CD8+ blood T cells had occurred by week 6.

The ends were cut back, 4 bases at V and 0 bases at J, with 10 bases in the middle. The CDR3 extends over 15 amino acids. The germline gives CDR1 SGHAT, CDR2 FQNNGV. The specimen was CD4+ or CD8+ T cells sorted from blood, collected in a trial of the OX40 agonist ivuxolimab. The V call is TRBV11-2, the J call TRBJ2-1; D call uncertain. The origin of this receptor is an adult with an advanced solid tumor such as melanoma, head and neck, liver or kidney cancer. The CDR3 DNA sequence: TGTGCCAGCAGCTCTAGGGCTCTCTCCTACAATGAGCAGTTCTTC. Translation: CASSSRALSYNEQFF.